The sequence of this TCR beta chain was determined in a study of CD8 T cells in Susac syndrome. Reverse transcription used roughly 0.5 to 1 ug RNA and random hexamers. A single record per CDR3 protein comes from TCRdb applying MiXCR to the immunoSEQ multiplex PCR reads. The sample gives 65,000 to 100,000 distinct CDR3 sequences, about 95% of which show up once; more than 0.35% is in the top ten. Germline V gene lookup returns CDR1 LGHNA and CDR2 YSLEER. The CDR3 runs 15 residues. V was pared by 1 base and J by 9 bases, with 16 bases between. The chain is built from TRBV4-3 and TRBJ2-1; D may be TRBD1 or TRBD2 (5 bases each). The TCR sequence derives from a human donor with Susac syndrome. The sequencing input was CD8+ T cells from PBMCs. This CDR3 is CASSQGGARDGEQFF. DNA for the CDR3: TGCGCCAGCAGCCAAGGTGGGGCCAGGGACGGTGAGCAGTTCTTC.